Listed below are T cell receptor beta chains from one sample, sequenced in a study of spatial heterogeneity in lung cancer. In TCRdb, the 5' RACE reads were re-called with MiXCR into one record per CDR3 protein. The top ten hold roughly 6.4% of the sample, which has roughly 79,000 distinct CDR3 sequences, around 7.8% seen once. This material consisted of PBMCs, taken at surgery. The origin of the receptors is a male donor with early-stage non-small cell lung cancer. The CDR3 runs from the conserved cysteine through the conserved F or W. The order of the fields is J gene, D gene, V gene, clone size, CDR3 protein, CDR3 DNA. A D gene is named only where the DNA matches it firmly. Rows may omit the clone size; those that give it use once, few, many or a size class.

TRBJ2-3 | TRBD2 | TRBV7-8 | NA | CASSPRISGTLVDTQYF | TGTGCCAGCAGCCCCCGGATTAGCGGGACCCTCGTGGATACGCAGTATTTT
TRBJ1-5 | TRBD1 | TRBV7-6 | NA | CASSFDREGQPQHF | TGTGCCAGCAGCTTTGACAGGGAGGGCCAGCCCCAGCATTTT
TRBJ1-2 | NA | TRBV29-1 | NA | CSVGVGGLNYGYTF | TGCAGCGTTGGTGTTGGGGGCCTTAACTATGGCTACACCTTC
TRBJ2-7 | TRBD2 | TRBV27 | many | CASSPLGLVEAYEQYF | TGTGCCAGCAGTCCCCTAGGACTAGTAGAAGCCTACGAGCAGTACTTC
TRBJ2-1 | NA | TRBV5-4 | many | CASSSPRAGTYNEQFF | TGTGCCAGCAGCTCCCCGCGGGCAGGGACCTACAATGAGCAGTTCTTC
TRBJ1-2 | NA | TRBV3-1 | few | CASSQVGNVGGYTF | TGTGCCAGCAGCCAAGTTGGGAATGTTGGCGGCTACACCTTC
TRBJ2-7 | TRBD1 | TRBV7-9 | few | CASSPDRGALYEQYF | TGTGCCAGCAGCCCGGACAGGGGCGCACTCTACGAGCAGTACTTC
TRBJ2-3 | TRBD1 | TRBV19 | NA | CASSNRGGTDTQYF | TGTGCCAGTTCTAACAGGGGAGGCACAGATACGCAGTATTTT
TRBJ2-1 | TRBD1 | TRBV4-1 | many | CASSQSSGQVHNEQFF | TGCGCCAGCAGCCAGAGTTCGGGACAGGTACACAATGAGCAGTTCTTC
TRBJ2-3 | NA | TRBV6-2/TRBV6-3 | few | CASSPTSSTDTQYF | TGTGCCAGCAGTCCGACTTCTAGCACAGATACGCAGTATTTT
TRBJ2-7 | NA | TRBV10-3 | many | CAISYDGGDYEQYF | TGTGCCATCAGTTATGACGGAGGTGACTACGAGCAGTACTTC
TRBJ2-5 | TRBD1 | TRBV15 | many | CATSAPGQGETQYF | TGTGCCACCAGCGCCCCGGGACAGGGGGAGACCCAGTACTTC
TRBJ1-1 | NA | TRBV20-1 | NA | CSALNLNTEAFF | TGCAGTGCCCTTAACTTGAACACTGAAGCTTTCTTT
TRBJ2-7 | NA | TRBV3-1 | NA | CASSQGARDEQYF | TGTGCCAGCAGCCAAGGAGCTAGAGACGAGCAGTACTTC
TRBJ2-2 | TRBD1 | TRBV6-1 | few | CASRAAGTVTGELFF | TGTGCCAGCAGGGCAGCCGGGACAGTCACCGGGGAGCTGTTTTTT
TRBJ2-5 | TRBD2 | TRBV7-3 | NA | CASSPVAGGPETQYF | TGTGCCAGCAGCCCAGTAGCGGGAGGGCCTGAGACCCAGTACTTC
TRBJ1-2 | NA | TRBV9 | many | CASSVGGGNNYGYTF | TGTGCCAGCAGCGTGGGAGGCGGAAATAACTATGGCTACACCTTC
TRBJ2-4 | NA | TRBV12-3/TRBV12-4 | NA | CASSFGGPKNIQYF | TGTGCCAGCAGTTTCGGGGGACCCAAAAACATTCAGTACTTC
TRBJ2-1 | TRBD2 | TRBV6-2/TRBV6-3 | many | CASSNPGLAAPKFF | TGTGCCAGCAGTAATCCGGGACTAGCGGCCCCGAAGTTCTTC
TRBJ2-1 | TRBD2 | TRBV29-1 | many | CSGQSPGTNYNEQFF | TGCAGCGGCCAAAGCCCCGGGACTAACTACAATGAGCAGTTCTTC
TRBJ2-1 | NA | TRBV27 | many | CASSSHPSYNEQFF | TGTGCCAGCAGTTCCCATCCCTCTTACAATGAGCAGTTCTTC
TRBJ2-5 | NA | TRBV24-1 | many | CATSVGETQYF | TGTGCCACCAGTGTCGGGGAGACCCAGTACTTC
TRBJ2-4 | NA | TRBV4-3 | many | CASSLELAKNIQYF | TGCGCCAGCAGCCTGGAACTAGCCAAAAACATTCAGTACTTC
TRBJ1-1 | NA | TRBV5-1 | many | CASSPLSGVNTEAFF | TGCGCCAGCAGCCCTTTATCAGGGGTCAACACTGAAGCTTTCTTT
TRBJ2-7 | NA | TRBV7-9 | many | CASSFGDYEQYF | TGTGCCAGCAGCTTTGGGGACTACGAGCAGTACTTC
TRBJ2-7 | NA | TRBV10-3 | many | CAISVGTTYEQYF | TGTGCCATCAGTGTAGGGACAACCTACGAGCAGTACTTC
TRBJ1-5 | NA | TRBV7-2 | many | CASSRKDQPQHF | TGTGCCAGCAGCCGCAAGGATCAGCCCCAGCATTTT
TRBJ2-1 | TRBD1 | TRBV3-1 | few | CASSQGTGPRNEQFF | TGTGCCAGCAGCCAAGGGACAGGGCCCCGGAATGAGCAGTTCTTC
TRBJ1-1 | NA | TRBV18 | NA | CASSPPQAGNTEAFF | TGTGCCAGCTCACCTCCCCAGGCGGGAAACACTGAAGCTTTCTTT
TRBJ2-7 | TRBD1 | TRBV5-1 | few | CASSPGTGPYEQYF | TGCGCCAGCAGTCCCGGGACAGGGCCTTACGAGCAGTACTTC
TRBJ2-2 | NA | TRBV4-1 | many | CASSQVAATGELFF | TGCGCCAGCAGCCAAGTTGCCGCGACCGGGGAGCTGTTTTTT
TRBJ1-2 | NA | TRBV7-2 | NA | CASSLGYRDYGYTF | TGTGCCAGCAGCTTAGGGTACAGGGACTATGGCTACACCTTC
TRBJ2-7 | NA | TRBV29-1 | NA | CSVAPQGTSAKEQYF | TGCAGCGTTGCCCCCCAGGGGACCTCGGCTAAGGAGCAGTACTTC
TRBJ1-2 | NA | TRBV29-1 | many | CSVGGYTF | TGCAGCGTTGGCGGCTACACCTTC
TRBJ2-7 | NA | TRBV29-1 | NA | CSVEDPLGGRYEQYF | TGCAGCGTTGAAGATCCCTTGGGGGGACGCTACGAGCAGTACTTC
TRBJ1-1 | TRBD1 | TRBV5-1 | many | CASSLRDRGISEAFF | TGCGCCAGCAGCTTGAGGGACAGGGGAATCTCTGAAGCTTTCTTT
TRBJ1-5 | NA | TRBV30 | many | CAFQDGGQVNQPQHF | TGTGCCTTCCAAGACGGGGGGCAGGTCAATCAGCCCCAGCATTTT
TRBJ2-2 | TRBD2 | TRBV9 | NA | CASSGGLAGLNTGELFF | TGTGCCAGCAGCGGGGGACTAGCGGGCCTGAACACCGGGGAGCTGTTTTTT
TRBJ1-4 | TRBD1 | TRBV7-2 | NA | CASSIDRGMEKLFF | TGTGCCAGCAGCATCGACAGGGGAATGGAAAAACTGTTTTTT
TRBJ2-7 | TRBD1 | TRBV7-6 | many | CASSPRDRDYEQYF | TGTGCCAGCAGCCCCCGGGACAGGGACTACGAGCAGTACTTC
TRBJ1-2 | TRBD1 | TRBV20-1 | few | CSATLGTGGSYGYTF | TGCAGTGCCACGCTCGGGACAGGGGGCAGCTATGGCTACACCTTC
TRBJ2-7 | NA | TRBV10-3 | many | CAIGADSYEQYF | TGTGCCATCGGGGCGGACAGCTACGAGCAGTACTTC
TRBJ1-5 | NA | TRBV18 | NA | CASSPRTPNSNQPQHF | TGTGCCAGCTCACCCCGGACACCTAATAGCAATCAGCCCCAGCATTTT
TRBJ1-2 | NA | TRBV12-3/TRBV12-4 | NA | CASSLEGVEGYTF | TGTGCCAGCAGTTTGGAGGGAGTAGAAGGCTACACCTTC
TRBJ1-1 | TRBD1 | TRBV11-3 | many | CASSLGTGLNTEAFF | TGTGCCAGCAGCTTAGGGACAGGGCTGAACACTGAAGCTTTCTTT
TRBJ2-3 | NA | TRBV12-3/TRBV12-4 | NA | CASSLGRGRVADTQYF | TGTGCCAGCAGTTTAGGCAGGGGAAGAGTCGCAGATACGCAGTATTTT
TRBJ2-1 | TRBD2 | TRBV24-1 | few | CATSDLLAKSYNEQFF | TGTGCCACCAGTGATCTACTAGCGAAGTCCTACAATGAGCAGTTCTTC
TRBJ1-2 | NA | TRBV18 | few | CASSPAGDGYTF | TGTGCCAGCTCACCGGCGGGAGATGGCTACACCTTC
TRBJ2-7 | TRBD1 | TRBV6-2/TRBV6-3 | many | CASSYNRGAPDEQYF | TGTGCCAGCAGTTACAACAGGGGGGCGCCGGACGAGCAGTACTTC
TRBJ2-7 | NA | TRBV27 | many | CASSLEEGYYEQYF | TGTGCCAGCAGTTTAGAGGAGGGGTACTACGAGCAGTACTTC
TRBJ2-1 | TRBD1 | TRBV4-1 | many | CASSQRQGQGGNEQFF | TGCGCCAGCAGCCAGCGACAGGGACAGGGGGGCAATGAGCAGTTCTTC
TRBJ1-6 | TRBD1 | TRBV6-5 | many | CASSSDRGTSPLHF | TGTGCCAGCAGCTCGGACAGGGGCACTTCACCCCTCCACTTT
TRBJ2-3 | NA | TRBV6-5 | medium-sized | CASSYSEDYDTQYF | TGTGCCAGCAGTTACTCAGAGGATTACGATACGCAGTATTTT